This T cell receptor (beta chain) was identified during a study of blood T cell repertoires in COVID-19. Overall study: PBMCs, B-cell-depleted T cells, or T cells provided the cDNA or gDNA that made up the material.

A single count supports this clone. Germline V CDR1 and CDR2: LGHDT, YNNKEL (reference sequence). The V and J ends lost 4 bases and 6 bases respectively, with 18 bases between them. The CDR3 length is 15 residues. Clones were sequenced by immunoSEQ multiplex PCR, and TCRdb holds only the in-frame ones, with some missing. The data show 74,000 or so clones, 80% to 90% seen once. The sequenced sample was peripheral blood. The chain uses TRBV3-1 (or the pseudogene TRBV3-2) and TRBJ1-2, with D uncertain. This sequence originates from a human donor in a cohort sampled during active COVID-19. For the CDR3, the DNA is TGTGCCAGCAGCCCGGGATGGAATTACCGGCATGGCTACACCTTC. The encoded protein is CASSPGWNYRHGYTF.